One sample yielded the 26 T cell receptor beta chains listed below, sequenced in a study of blood T cells in healthy people across ages. The authors ran a second PCR of roughly 7 to 11 cycles using a sample-barcoded 5' primer and a J-beta primer mix. TCRdb itself ran the 5' RACE reads through MiXCR, one entry per CDR3 protein. The sample includes 1.8 million or so distinct CDR3 sequences, about two fifths of them seen just once. Source material: blood. These receptors came from a human donor in good health.

The chain carries TRBV29-1 and TRBJ2-1; TRBD2 matches 14 bases. The V and J ends lost 2 bases and 7 bases, in that order; junction bases with no gene match: 7. The CDR3 is 16 amino acids. Germline V gene data show CDR1 as SQVTM and CDR2 as ANQGSEA. CDR3 nucleotide sequence: TGCAGCGTTGAAAGTCCCGGGACTAGCGGGGGAAATGAGCAGTTCTTC. Translated: CSVESPGTSGGNEQFF.

The chain has TRBV4-1 and TRBJ2-3; TRBD2 agrees at 7 bases. The germline gives CDR1 MGHRA, CDR2 YSYEKL. The CDR3 sequence is 18 residues long. V trimming: 0 bases; J trimming: 2 bases; junction bases outside the gene matches: 11. In DNA form, the CDR3 reads TGCGCCAGCAGCCAAGAAAAGTCGCACGGGGGGATCACAGATACGCAGTATTTT. It is translated as CASSQEKSHGGITDTQYF.

The rearrangement uses TRBV5-1 and TRBJ1-2; D remains ambiguous. This CDR3 has 13 residues. Germline V lookup: CDR1 SGHRS, CDR2 YFSETQ. V was clipped by 3 bases and J by 1 base, with 7 bases between them. This CDR3 reads CASSSEVNYGYTF. CDR3 nucleotides: TGCGCCAGCAGCTCCGAAGTTAACTATGGCTACACCTTC.

The genes are TRBV9 and TRBJ1-1; D possibly corresponds to TRBD1 (5 bases). The V end was cut by 3 bases, the J end by 7 bases, with 16 bases between. Germline values: CDR1 SGDLS, CDR2 YYNGEE. The CDR3 has 14 residues. This CDR3 is CASSASPGRDEAFF. The CDR3 DNA reads as TGTGCCAGCAGCGCAAGTCCGGGACGGGATGAAGCTTTCTTT.

The CDR3 here is CSFSGTGANSPLHF. The DNA of the CDR3 is TGCAGTTTTTCGGGGACAGGGGCTAATTCACCCCTCCACTTT. The chain has TRBV20-1 and TRBJ1-6; 10 positions match TRBD1. The CDR3 extends over 14 amino acids. The trim removed 8 bases at V and 6 bases at J, leaving 7 bases unmatched. Per germline, CDR1 DFQATT and CDR2 SNEGSKA (reference sequence).

This clonotype was observed a handful of times. Germline and junction disagree at one end, which may indicate a read error. This rearrangement joins TRBV4-1 to TRBJ2-7, with 8 bases identical to TRBD1. CDR1 and CDR2 from the germline V gene are MGHRA and YSYEKL. This CDR3 region has 16 residues. This CDR3 is CASSQGDRGRSYEQYF. The CDR3 nucleotides read TGTGCCAGCAGCCAAGGTGACAGGGGACGGTCCTACGAGCAGTACTTC.

Concerning this clonotype: Relative to the germline gene, one junction end is altered; a read error may explain this. This sequence joins TRBV14 and TRBJ1-4; maybe TRBD1 (6 bases). This CDR3 comprises 15 residues. Germline-derived CDR1 and CDR2 are SGHDN and FVKESK. The CDR3 region has the DNA TGTGCCGGCAGCCAAGAAGGGTACAGGGTTGAAAAACTGTTTTTT. This sequence encodes CAGSQEGYRVEKLFF.

The V and J genes are TRBV12-3 or TRBV12-4 and TRBJ2-3; no clear D. V was clipped by 3 bases and J by 0 bases, with 19 bases between them. This CDR3 has 18 residues. CDR3 in amino acids: CASSFDPPTHSSTDTQYF. CDR3 DNA sequence: TGTGCCAGCAGTTTTGACCCTCCTACACATTCTAGCACAGATACGCAGTATTTT.

This clonotype was seen ten or more times. CDR3 sequence reads: CASSVGQGKSYEQYF. Written as DNA, the CDR3 is TGTGCCAGCAGCGTCGGACAGGGAAAATCCTACGAGCAGTACTTC. The V call is TRBV9, the J call TRBJ2-7; 8 nucleotides agree with TRBD1. The germline gives CDR1 SGDLS, CDR2 YYNGEE. The CDR3 totals 15 residues. The V and J ends lost 2 bases and 1 base, in that order; junction bases with no gene match: 5.

This clonotype has a handful of counts. J is TRBJ2-3 and V is TRBV3-1; 10 nucleotides align to TRBD2. This CDR3 has 18 amino acids. The V gene's germline CDR1 is LGHDT and CDR2 YNNKEL (reference sequence). V shed 3 bases, J shed 2 bases, and the junction held 11 bases outside the gene matches. The CDR3 sequence is CASSHGGGSGGFTDTQYF. The CDR3 DNA reads as TGTGCCAGCAGCCACGGCGGTGGTAGCGGGGGGTTCACAGATACGCAGTATTTT.

The chain has TRBV7-3 and TRBJ1-2, with D hard to call. This CDR3 has 15 amino acids. V was cut by 1 base and J by 8 bases, with 17 bases left in between. Germline V gives CDR1 SGHTA, CDR2 FQGTGA. In DNA form, the CDR3 reads TGTGCCAGCAGCTTAAGGCCTGGTCCCTATGAGGGCTACACCTTC. Protein: CASSLRPGPYEGYTF.

V is TRBV12-3 or TRBV12-4 and J is TRBJ2-3, with TRBD1 matching over 10 bases. The trim removed 10 bases at V and 3 bases at J, leaving 10 bases unmatched. The CDR3 is 15 amino acids. In DNA form, the CDR3 reads TGTGCCACCATGGGGACAGGGGATTTAACAGATACGCAGTATTTT. Translating it yields CATMGTGDLTDTQYF.

This clonotype was seen just once. V is TRBV6-2 or TRBV6-3 and J is TRBJ2-3, with D possibly being TRBD1 or TRBD2 (5 bases each). CDR3 length: 16 residues. Germline CDR1 is MNHEY and CDR2 is SVGEGT. V shed 6 bases and J shed 2 bases, with 18 bases lying between them. The CDR3 protein is CASSSGQMSPTDTQYF. The CDR3, as DNA: TGTGCCAGCAGCTCGGGGCAGATGTCCCCCACAGATACGCAGTATTTT.

The rearrangement uses TRBV5-1 and TRBJ2-1, with 8 nucleotides matching TRBD2. Per the germline V gene, CDR1 is SGHRS and CDR2 is YFSETQ. V shed 0 bases and J 8 bases; nucleotides not matched to a gene: 4. The CDR3 totals 14 residues. CDR3 in amino acids: CASSLEFGGDEQFF. The CDR3 DNA follows: TGCGCCAGCAGCTTGGAGTTCGGGGGGGATGAGCAGTTCTTC.

The rearrangement uses TRBV5-1 and TRBJ1-2; no firm D call. Germline lookup yields CDR1 SGHRS and CDR2 YFSETQ. This CDR3 region has 15 residues. V was clipped by 4 bases and J by 4 bases, with 17 bases between them. CDR3 in amino acids: CASSPVRSVGYGYTF. CDR3 DNA sequence: TGCGCCAGCAGCCCCGTTCGAAGCGTCGGCTATGGCTACACCTTC. Using reference TRBV5-1 and TRBJ1-2 for the parts outside the CDR3, the full variable domain is KAGVTQTPRYLIKTRGQQVTLSCSPISGHRSVSWYQQTPGQGLQFLFEYFSETQRNKGNFPGRFSGRQFSNSRSEMNVSTLELGDSALYLCASSPVRSVGYGYTFGSGTRLTVV.

Only one count was recorded for this clonotype. The chain uses TRBV4-2 and TRBJ1-1; unclear D gene. Trimming removed 0 bases at V and 0 bases at J, with 17 bases between. The CDR3 loop spans 18 amino acids. Germline CDR1 and CDR2: LGHNA and YNFKEQ. CDR3 DNA: TGTGCCAGCAGCCAAGATCCTTGGGAGCCCCCCATGAACACTGAAGCTTTCTTT. Its translation: CASSQDPWEPPMNTEAFF.

The chain carries TRBV4-3 and TRBJ1-4; unclear D gene. Trimming took off 0 bases at V and 8 bases at J, with 10 bases between the two ends. The CDR3 runs to 14 residues. Germline V lookup: CDR1 LGHNA, CDR2 YSLEER. The CDR3 sequence is CASSQDLIQEKLFF. The CDR3 DNA reads TGCGCCAGCAGCCAAGATCTAATTCAAGAAAAACTGTTTTTT.

The chain joins TRBV29-1 to TRBJ1-2, with 9 bases that match TRBD1. Germline V gene lookup returns CDR1 SQVTM and CDR2 ANQGSEA. The CDR3 sequence is 13 residues long. Trimming removed 6 bases from V and 2 bases from J; junction bases left unmatched: 4. CDR3 in DNA: TGCAGCGTCCGACAGGGGGGGAACTATGGCTACACCTTC. The encoded protein is CSVRQGGNYGYTF.

This clonotype appeared a few times. Here the CDR3 reads CSVEDLQGGYEQYF. The CDR3 nucleotides read TGCAGCGTTGAAGATTTACAGGGGGGTTACGAGCAGTACTTC. The chain recombines TRBV29-1 with TRBJ2-7; 8 bases fit TRBD1. CDR3 length equals 14 residues. V lost 0 bases to trimming and J lost 4 bases; unmatched junction nucleotides: 5. Germline lookup yields CDR1 SQVTM and CDR2 ANQGSEA.

Comments on this clonotype: It may be a read error: a sequence one base away is much more abundant. This rearrangement joins TRBV7-8 to TRBJ2-1, with 7 bases lining up with TRBD2. Germline CDR1 reads SGHVS; CDR2 reads FQNEAQ. CDR3 length: 16 residues. CDR3 sequence reads: CACSPRVQRGGNEQFF. The CDR3 coding sequence is TGTGCCTGCAGCCCTAGGGTGCAGCGGGGTGGCAATGAGCAGTTCTTC. Full variable domain (outside the CDR3, taken from reference TRBV7-8 and TRBJ2-1): GAGVSQSPRYKVAKRGQDVALRCDPISGHVSLFWYQQALGQGPEFLTYFQNEAQLDKSGLPSDRFFAERPEGSVSTLKIQRTQQEDSAVYLCACSPRVQRGGNEQFFGPGTRLTVL.

Turning to this clonotype: A clone one base away is much larger, so this may be a read error. The V gene is TRBV12-3 or TRBV12-4, the J gene TRBJ2-5; tentative D call: TRBD1 (5 bases). The CDR3 contains 13 residues. The chain's CDR3 is CASGFGRAETQYF. In nucleotides, the CDR3 is TGTGCCAGCGGTTTCGGCAGGGCAGAGACCCAGTACTTC.

The J gene is TRBJ1-1, the V gene TRBV29-1; D uncertain. V shed 0 bases and J shed 2 bases, with 16 bases lying between them. The germline CDR1 and CDR2 sequences are SQVTM and ANQGSEA. This CDR3 has 16 residues. In DNA form, the CDR3 reads TGCAGCGTTGAAGATAAGGGCAGCTTGTTAAACACTGAAGCTTTCTTT. Its protein is CSVEDKGSLLNTEAFF.

This chain connects TRBV28 to TRBJ2-1, with TRBD2 matching 12 bases. This CDR3 contains 16 residues. CDR1 MDHEN and CDR2 SYDVKM come from the germline V gene. The trim removed 3 bases at V and 8 bases at J, leaving 8 bases unmatched. CDR3 in amino acids: CASSFPSSGGAYEQFF. The DNA for the CDR3 is TGTGCCAGCAGTTTCCCTTCTAGCGGGGGGGCTTATGAGCAGTTCTTC.

The rearrangement uses TRBV12-3 or TRBV12-4 and TRBJ1-1; D is unresolved. The V end lost 7 bases, the J end lost 2 bases, and 14 bases lay between the germline ends. The CDR3 runs to 14 residues. The CDR3 region has the DNA TGTGCCAGCACCGGAAGGAGACCCAACACTGAAGCTTTCTTT. It is translated as CASTGRRPNTEAFF.

DNA of the CDR3: TGCAGCCTCAGCGGGGGGAAAAGAGATACGCAGTATTTT. Protein: CSLSGGKRDTQYF. The chain has TRBV29-1 and TRBJ2-3, with 9 bases identical to TRBD2. Per germline, CDR1 SQVTM and CDR2 ANQGSEA. V was pared by 8 bases and J by 5 bases, with 8 bases of the junction left unmatched. There are 13 residues in the CDR3.

The CDR3 loop reads CSARDIETPNTEAFF. CDR3 nucleotides: TGCAGTGCTAGAGATATTGAGACACCGAACACTGAAGCTTTCTTT. The chain recombines TRBV20-1 with TRBJ1-1; D unresolved. Germline V lookup: CDR1 DFQATT, CDR2 SNEGSKA (reference sequence). V was trimmed by 0 bases and J by 1 base, leaving 12 bases between them. CDR3 length equals 15 residues.